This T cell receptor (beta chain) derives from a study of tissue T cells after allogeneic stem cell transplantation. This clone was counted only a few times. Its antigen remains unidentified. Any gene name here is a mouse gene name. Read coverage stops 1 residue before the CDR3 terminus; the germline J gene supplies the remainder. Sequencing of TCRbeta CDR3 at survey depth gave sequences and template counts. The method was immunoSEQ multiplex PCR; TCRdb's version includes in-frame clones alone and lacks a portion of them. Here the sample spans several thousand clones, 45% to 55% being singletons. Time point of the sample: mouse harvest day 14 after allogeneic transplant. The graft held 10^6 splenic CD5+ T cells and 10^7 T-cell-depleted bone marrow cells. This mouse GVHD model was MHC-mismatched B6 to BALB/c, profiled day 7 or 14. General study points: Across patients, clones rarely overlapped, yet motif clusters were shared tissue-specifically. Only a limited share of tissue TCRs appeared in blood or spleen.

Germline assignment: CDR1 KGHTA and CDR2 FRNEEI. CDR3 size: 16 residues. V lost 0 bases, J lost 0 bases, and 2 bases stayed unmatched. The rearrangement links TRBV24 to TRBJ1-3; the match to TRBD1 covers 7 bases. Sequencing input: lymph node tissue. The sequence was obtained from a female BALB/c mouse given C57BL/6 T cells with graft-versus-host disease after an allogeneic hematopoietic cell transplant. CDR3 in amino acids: CASSLYHRGSGNTLYF. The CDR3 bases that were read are TGTGCCAGCAGTCTGTATCACAGGGGTTCTGGAAATACGCTCTAT.